Presented here are 7 T cell receptor beta chains from one specimen sequenced in a study of OX40 agonist ivuxolimab in advanced cancers. Sequenced by immunoSEQ multiplex PCR; TCRdb stores in-frame clones only, minus some. The data contain some 55,000 clones, roughly 92% of them singletons. The sample in question was CD4+ or CD8+ T cells sorted from blood, obtained in a trial of the OX40 agonist ivuxolimab. The receptors were gathered from an adult with an advanced solid tumor such as melanoma, head and neck, liver or kidney cancer.

The chain has TRBV27 and TRBJ2-7, with a tentative D call TRBD1 (5 bases). Germline V gene sequence: CDR1 MNHEY, CDR2 SMNVEV (reference sequence). The CDR3 extends over 13 amino acids. With 4 bases removed from V and 3 bases from J, the gap between germline ends came to 10 bases. The CDR3 sequence is CASSSGHLYEQYF. CDR3 DNA: TGTGCCAGCAGTTCAGGACATCTCTACGAGCAGTACTTC.

The chain recombines TRBV6-1 with TRBJ2-1; maybe TRBD1 (7 bases). Germline CDR1 MNHNS, CDR2 SASEGT. This CDR3 is built from 14 residues. V was clipped by 6 bases and J by 5 bases, with 14 bases between them. CDR3 protein: CASRRQGGDNEQFF. The CDR3 DNA sequence: TGTGCCAGCAGAAGACAGGGAGGCGACAATGAGCAGTTCTTC.

The chain has TRBV28 and TRBJ2-5, with 7 bases matching TRBD2. V was clipped by 7 bases and J by 1 base; unmatched bases: 9. Germline loops: CDR1 MDHEN, CDR2 SYDVKM. The CDR3 is made up of 15 amino acids. The CDR3 region is CASTYQRGRQETQYF. The CDR3 region has the DNA TGTGCCAGCACGTACCAGCGGGGCCGCCAAGAGACCCAGTACTTC. The full variable domain, rest sourced from reference TRBV28 and TRBJ2-5, is DVKVTQSSRYLVKRTGEKVFLECVQDMDHENMFWYRQDPGLGLRLIYFSYDVKMKEKGDIPEGYSVSREKKERFSLILESASTNQTSMYLCASTYQRGRQETQYFGPGTRLLVL.

V usage is TRBV28 and J usage is TRBJ1-1, with a weak D call TRBD1 (5 bases). This CDR3 has 12 amino acids. V was clipped by 5 bases and J by 10 bases, with 14 bases between them. Per the germline V gene, CDR1 is MDHEN and CDR2 is SYDVKM. DNA for the CDR3: TGTGCCAGCAGTGATACCGGGACCCTAGCTTTCTTT. Translating it yields CASSDTGTLAFF.

The chain is built from TRBV6-6 and TRBJ2-7; the match to TRBD2 covers 8 bases. Per the germline V gene, CDR1 is MNHNY and CDR2 is SVGAGI (reference sequence). CDR3 length equals 12 residues. V gave up 7 bases and J gave up 11 bases; unmatched junction bases: 10. CDR3 sequence (DNA): TGTGCCAGCACCGCCCGGGGGGGACGAGAGTACTTC. Its translation is CASTARGGREYF.

A note on this clone: In the same sample, other DNA sequences code for this CDR3. The V call is TRBV7-9, the J call TRBJ1-4, with D maybe TRBD1 (5 bases). V lost 3 bases to trimming and J lost 3 bases, with 17 bases between them. CDR3 size: 17 residues. From germline, CDR1 is SEHNR and CDR2 FQNEAQ (reference sequence). The CDR3 region is CASSLGGRSRANEKLFF. The CDR3 DNA reads TGTGCCAGCAGCTTGGGAGGCAGGTCCAGGGCTAATGAAAAACTGTTTTTT.

The chain has TRBV10-3 and TRBJ1-2, with 10 nucleotides matching TRBD1. The germline gives CDR1 ENHRY, CDR2 SYGVKD. This CDR3 region has 15 residues. With 7 bases clipped from V and 4 bases from J, the junction kept 9 bases outside the gene matches. CDR3 sequence: CAITLGQGGSYGYTF. As DNA, the CDR3 is TGTGCCATCACTTTAGGACAGGGGGGAAGCTATGGCTACACCTTC.